This record concerns one TCR beta chain sequence. V lost 6 bases to trimming and J lost 5 bases; unmatched junction nucleotides: 10. The CDR3 runs to 15 residues. Germline V lookup: CDR1 MNHEY, CDR2 SMNVEV (reference sequence). The source of the sample is a study of shared clonotypes between healthy human individuals. The protocol was immunoSEQ multiplex PCR, while the TCRdb copy is restricted to in-frame clones and leaves out a portion. The sample carries some 2.1 million clones, about 94% recorded once. Only CD45RO-negative cells positively selected for CCR7 counted as naive CD8 cells, so terminally differentiated effector memory CD45RA+ cells were excluded.

The sample taken for sequencing was naive CD8+ T cells sorted from blood. This chain uses TRBV27 with TRBJ2-5; 9 nucleotides align to TRBD2. This TCR was recovered from a man aged 18 to 29 in good health. The DNA for the CDR3 is TGTGCCAGCAGGTTTAGGCGGGGGGGAGTCGAGACCCAGTACTTC. Translation: CASRFRRGGVETQYF.